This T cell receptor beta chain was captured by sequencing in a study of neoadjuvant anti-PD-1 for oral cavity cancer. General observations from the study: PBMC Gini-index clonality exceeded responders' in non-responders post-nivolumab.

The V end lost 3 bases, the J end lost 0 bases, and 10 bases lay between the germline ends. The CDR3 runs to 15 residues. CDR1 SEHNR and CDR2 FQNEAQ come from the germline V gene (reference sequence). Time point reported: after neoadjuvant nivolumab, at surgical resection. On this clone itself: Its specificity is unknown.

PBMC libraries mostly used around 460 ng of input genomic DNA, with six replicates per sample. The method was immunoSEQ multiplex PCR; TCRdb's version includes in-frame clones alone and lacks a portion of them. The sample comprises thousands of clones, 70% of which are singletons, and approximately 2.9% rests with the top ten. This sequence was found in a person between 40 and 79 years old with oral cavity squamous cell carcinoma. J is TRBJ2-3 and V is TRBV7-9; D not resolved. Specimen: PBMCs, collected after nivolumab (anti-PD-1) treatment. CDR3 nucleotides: TGTGCCAGCAGCTTCGCTTACTCAAGCACAGATACGCAGTATTTT. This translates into CASSFAYSSTDTQYF.